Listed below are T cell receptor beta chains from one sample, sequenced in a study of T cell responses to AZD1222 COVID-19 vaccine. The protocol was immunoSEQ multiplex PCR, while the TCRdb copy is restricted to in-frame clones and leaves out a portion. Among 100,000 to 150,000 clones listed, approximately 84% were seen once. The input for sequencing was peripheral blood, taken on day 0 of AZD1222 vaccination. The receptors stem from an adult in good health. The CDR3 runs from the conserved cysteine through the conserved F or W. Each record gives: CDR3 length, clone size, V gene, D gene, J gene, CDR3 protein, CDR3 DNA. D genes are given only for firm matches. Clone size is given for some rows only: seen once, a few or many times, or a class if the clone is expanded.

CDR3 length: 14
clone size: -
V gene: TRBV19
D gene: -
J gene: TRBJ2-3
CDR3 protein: CASSPRVGADTQYF
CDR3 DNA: TGTGCCAGTAGTCCCCGGGTGGGGGCAGATACGCAGTATTTT

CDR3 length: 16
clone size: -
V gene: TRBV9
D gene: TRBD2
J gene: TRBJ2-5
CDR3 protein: CASSPGGLAGYETQYF
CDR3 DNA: TGTGCCAGCAGCCCCGGAGGACTAGCGGGATATGAGACCCAGTACTTC

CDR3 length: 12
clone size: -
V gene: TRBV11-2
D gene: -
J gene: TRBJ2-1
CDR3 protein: CASSSGPYEQFF
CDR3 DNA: TGTGCCAGCAGCTCCGGACCTTATGAGCAGTTCTTC

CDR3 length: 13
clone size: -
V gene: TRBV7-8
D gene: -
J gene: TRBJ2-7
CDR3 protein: CASSLPRQDEQYF
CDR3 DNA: TGTGCCAGCAGCCTCCCCCGCCAGGACGAGCAGTACTTC

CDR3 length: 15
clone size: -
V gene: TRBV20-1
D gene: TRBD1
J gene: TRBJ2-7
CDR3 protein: CSASPMTGGGNEQYF
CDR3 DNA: TGCAGTGCTAGTCCGATGACAGGGGGCGGTAACGAGCAGTACTTC

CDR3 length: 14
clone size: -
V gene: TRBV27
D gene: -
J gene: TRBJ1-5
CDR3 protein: CASSPRGSNQPQHF
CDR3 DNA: TGTGCCAGCAGTCCCCGGGGATCCAATCAGCCCCAGCATTTT

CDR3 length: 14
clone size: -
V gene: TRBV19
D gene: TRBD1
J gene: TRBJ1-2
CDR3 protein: CASSQGTGAYGYTF
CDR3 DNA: TGTGCCAGTAGTCAGGGGACAGGGGCCTATGGCTACACCTTC

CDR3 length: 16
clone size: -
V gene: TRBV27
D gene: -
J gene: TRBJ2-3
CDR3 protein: CASSFNARASTDTQYF
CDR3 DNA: TGTGCCAGCAGTTTTAACGCCAGGGCGAGCACAGATACGCAGTATTTT

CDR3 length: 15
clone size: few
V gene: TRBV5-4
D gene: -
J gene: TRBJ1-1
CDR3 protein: CASSLALGEGAEAFF
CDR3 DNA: TGTGCCAGCAGCTTGGCCCTTGGCGAGGGGGCTGAAGCTTTCTTT

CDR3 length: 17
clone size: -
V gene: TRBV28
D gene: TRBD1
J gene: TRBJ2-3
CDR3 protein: CASSRAQGMTDTDTQYF
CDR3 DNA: TGTGCCAGCAGCCGAGCACAGGGGATGACGGACACAGATACGCAGTATTTT

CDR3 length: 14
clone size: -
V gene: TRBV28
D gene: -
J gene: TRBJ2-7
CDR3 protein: CASRNQQETYEQYF
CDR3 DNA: TGTGCCAGCAGAAATCAACAGGAAACCTACGAGCAGTACTTC

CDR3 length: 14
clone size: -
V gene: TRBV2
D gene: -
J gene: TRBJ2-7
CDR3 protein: CASRSRGAGYEQYF
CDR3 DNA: TGTGCCAGCAGATCTCGTGGAGCGGGCTACGAGCAGTACTTC

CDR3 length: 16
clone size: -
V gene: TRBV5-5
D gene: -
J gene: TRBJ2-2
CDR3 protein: CASSLRGSADTGELFF
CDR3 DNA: TGTGCCAGCAGCTTGAGGGGTAGCGCGGACACCGGGGAGCTGTTTTTT

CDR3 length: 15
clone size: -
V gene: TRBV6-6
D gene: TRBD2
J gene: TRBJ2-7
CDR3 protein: CASTGTSGSSYEQYF
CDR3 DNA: TGTGCCAGCACCGGGACTAGCGGGAGCTCCTACGAGCAGTACTTC

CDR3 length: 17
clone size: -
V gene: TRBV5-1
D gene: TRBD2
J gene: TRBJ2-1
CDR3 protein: CASSFAPRAGGSNEQFF
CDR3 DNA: TGCGCCAGCAGCTTTGCCCCTAGAGCGGGGGGGTCGAATGAGCAGTTCTTC

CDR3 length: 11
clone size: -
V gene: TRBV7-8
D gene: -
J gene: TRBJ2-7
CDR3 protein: CASSTSYEQYF
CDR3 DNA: TGTGCCAGCAGCACCTCCTACGAGCAGTACTTC

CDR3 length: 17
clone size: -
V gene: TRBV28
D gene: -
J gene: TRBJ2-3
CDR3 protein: CASSSPFKITSTDTQYF
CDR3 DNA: TGTGCCAGCAGCTCGCCCTTTAAAATTACTAGCACAGATACGCAGTATTTT

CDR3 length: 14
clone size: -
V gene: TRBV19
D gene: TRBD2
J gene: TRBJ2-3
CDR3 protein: CASRSGTTTDTQYF
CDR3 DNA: TGTGCCAGTCGGAGCGGGACCACCACAGATACGCAGTATTTT

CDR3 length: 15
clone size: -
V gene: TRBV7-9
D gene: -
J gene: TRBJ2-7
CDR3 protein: CASSSGVSSAYEQYF
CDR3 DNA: TGTGCCAGCAGCTCAGGGGTTTCAAGCGCCTACGAGCAGTACTTC

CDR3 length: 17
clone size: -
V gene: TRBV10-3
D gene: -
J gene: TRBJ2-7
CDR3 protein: CAISQRGGQRSSYEQYF
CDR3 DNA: TGTGCCATCAGCCAAAGGGGGGGACAGAGGAGCTCCTACGAGCAGTACTTC

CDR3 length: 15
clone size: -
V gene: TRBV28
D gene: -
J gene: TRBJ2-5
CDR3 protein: CASTYYRDPTRTQYF
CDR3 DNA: TGTGCCAGCACCTACTACCGGGACCCGACGAGGACCCAGTACTTC

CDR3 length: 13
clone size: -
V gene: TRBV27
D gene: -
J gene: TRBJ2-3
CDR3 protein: CASRVAGTDTQYF
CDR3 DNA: TGTGCCAGCAGGGTAGCGGGCACAGATACGCAGTATTTT

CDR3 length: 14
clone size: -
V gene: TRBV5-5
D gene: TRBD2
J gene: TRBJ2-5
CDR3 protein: CASSSTGGQETQYF
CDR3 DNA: TGTGCCAGCAGCAGTACGGGGGGCCAAGAGACCCAGTACTTC

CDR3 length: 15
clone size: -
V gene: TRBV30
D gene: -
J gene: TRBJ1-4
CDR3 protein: CAWSVQGRANEKLFF
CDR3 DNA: TGTGCCTGGAGTGTACAGGGCAGGGCTAATGAAAAACTGTTTTTT

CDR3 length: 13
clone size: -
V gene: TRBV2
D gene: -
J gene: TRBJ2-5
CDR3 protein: CASTARRRETQYF
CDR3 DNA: TGTGCCAGCACTGCCAGGCGGCGAGAGACCCAGTACTTC

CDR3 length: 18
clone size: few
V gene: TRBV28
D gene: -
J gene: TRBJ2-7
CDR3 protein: CASSPPGQLRHIDYEQYF
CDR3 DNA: TGTGCCAGCAGTCCCCCGGGGCAGCTTAGACATATTGACTACGAGCAGTACTTC

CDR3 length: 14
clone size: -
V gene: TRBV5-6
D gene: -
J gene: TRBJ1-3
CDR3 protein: CASSRTVSGNTIYF
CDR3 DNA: TGTGCCAGCAGCCGGACAGTTTCGGGAAACACCATATATTTT

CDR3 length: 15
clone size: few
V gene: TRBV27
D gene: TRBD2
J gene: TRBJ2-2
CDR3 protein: CASSFLSGTGGELFF
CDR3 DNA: TGTGCCAGCAGTTTTCTTAGCGGGACGGGCGGGGAGCTGTTTTTT

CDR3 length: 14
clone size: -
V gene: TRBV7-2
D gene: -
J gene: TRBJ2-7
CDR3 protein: CASSPPYRPREQYF
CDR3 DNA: TGTGCCAGCAGCCCCCCCTACAGACCGAGGGAGCAGTACTTC

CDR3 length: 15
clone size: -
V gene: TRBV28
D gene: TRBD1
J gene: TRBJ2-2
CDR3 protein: CASRTGGLNTGELFF
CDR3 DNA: TGTGCCAGCAGGACAGGGGGCCTGAACACCGGGGAGCTGTTTTTT

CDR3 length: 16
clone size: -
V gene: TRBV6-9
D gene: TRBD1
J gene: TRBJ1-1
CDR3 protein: CASSYSPTGLNTEAFF
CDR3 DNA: TGTGCCAGCAGTTATTCCCCGACAGGGTTGAACACTGAAGCTTTCTTT

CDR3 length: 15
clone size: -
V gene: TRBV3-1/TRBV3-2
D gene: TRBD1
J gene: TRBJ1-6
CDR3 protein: CASSRQGGENSPLHF
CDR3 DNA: TGTGCCAGCAGCCGACAGGGAGGCGAAAATTCACCCCTCCACTTT

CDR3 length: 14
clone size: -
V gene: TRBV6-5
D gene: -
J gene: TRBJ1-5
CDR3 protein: CASSGLTGNQPQHF
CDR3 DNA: TGTGCCAGCAGCGGACTCACAGGGAATCAGCCCCAGCATTTT

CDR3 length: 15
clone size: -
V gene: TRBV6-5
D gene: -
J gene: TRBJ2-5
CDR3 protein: CASRAGLLAVETQYF
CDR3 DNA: TGTGCCAGCAGGGCCGGACTTCTGGCGGTAGAGACCCAGTACTTC

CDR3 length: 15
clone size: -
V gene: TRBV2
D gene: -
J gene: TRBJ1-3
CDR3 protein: CASCLGQSSGNTIYF
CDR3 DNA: TGTGCCAGCTGCCTTGGACAGAGCTCTGGAAACACCATATATTTT

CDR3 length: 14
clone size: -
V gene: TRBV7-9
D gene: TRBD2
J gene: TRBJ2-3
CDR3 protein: CASSLAGTSDTQYF
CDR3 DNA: TGTGCCAGCAGCCTAGCGGGGACGTCAGATACGCAGTATTTT

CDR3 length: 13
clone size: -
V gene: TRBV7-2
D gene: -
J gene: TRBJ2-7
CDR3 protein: CASSLGGAAEQYF
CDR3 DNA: TGTGCCAGCAGCTTGGGTGGGGCGGCCGAGCAGTACTTC